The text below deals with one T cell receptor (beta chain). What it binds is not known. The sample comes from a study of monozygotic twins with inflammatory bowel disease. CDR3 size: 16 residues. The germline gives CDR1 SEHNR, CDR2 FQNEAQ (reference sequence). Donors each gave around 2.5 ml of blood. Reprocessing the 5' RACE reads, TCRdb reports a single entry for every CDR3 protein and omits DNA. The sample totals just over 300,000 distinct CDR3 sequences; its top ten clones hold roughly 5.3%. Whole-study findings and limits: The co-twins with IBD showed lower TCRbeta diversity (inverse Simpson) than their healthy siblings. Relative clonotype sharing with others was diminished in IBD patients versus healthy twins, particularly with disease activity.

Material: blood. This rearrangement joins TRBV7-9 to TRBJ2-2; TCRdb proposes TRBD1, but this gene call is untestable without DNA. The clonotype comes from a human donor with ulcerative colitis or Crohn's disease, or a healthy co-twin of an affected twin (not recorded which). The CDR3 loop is CASSPPGTGVGGELFF.